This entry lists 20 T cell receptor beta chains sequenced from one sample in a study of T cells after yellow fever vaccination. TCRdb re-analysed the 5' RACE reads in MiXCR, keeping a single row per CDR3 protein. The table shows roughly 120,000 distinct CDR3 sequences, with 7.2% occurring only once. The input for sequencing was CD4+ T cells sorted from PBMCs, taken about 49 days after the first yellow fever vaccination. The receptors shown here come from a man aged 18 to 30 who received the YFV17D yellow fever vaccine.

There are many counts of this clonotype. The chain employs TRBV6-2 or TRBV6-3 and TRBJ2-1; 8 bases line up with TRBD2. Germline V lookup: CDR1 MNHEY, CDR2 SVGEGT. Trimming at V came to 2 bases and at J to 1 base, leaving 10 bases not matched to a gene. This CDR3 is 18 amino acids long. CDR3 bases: TGTGCCAGCAGTTACCCGGGACGGGGGGGAGTTTCCTACAATGAGCAGTTCTTC. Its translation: CASSYPGRGGVSYNEQFF.

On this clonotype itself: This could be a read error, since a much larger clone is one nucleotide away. The DNA for the CDR3 is TGTGCCGGCAGCTTAAGTAGAGGGGCAGATACGCAGTATTTT. Translated, it gives CAGSLSRGADTQYF. The chain carries TRBV7-2 and TRBJ2-3; either TRBD1 or TRBD2 may fit D (5 bases each). CDR1 and CDR2 (germline): SGHTA, FQGNSA. The CDR3 is 14 amino acids.

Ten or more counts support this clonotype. The CDR3 loop is CASTWEAGANVLTF. The CDR3 DNA reads TGTGCCAGCACTTGGGAGGCTGGGGCCAACGTCCTGACTTTC. The gene calls are TRBV27 and TRBJ2-6, with D possibly being TRBD2 (6 bases). CDR1 and CDR2 (germline): MNHEY, SMNVEV (reference sequence). The CDR3 runs to 14 residues. V was cut by 7 bases and J by 2 bases, with 9 bases left in between.

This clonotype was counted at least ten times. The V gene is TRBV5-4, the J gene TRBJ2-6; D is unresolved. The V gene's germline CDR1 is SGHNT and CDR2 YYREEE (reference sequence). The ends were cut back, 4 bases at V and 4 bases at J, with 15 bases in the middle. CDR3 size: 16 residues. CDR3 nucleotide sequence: TGTGCCAGCAGCCCCGGTTACGCGTTAGGGGCCAACGTCCTGACTTTC. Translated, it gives CASSPGYALGANVLTF.

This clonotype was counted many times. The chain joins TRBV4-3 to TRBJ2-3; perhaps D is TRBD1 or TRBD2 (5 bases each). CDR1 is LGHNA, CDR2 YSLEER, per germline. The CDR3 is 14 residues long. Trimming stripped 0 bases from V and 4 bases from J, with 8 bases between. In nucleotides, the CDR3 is TGCGCCAGCAGCCAAGATAGAGGGGCAGATACGCAGTATTTT. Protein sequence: CASSQDRGADTQYF.

CDR3 sequence reads: CSVGGGSIGDEQFF. CDR3 DNA sequence: TGCAGCGTTGGCGGAGGTTCTATTGGCGATGAGCAGTTCTTC. V and J are TRBV29-1 and TRBJ2-1, with D perhaps TRBD2 (5 bases). CDR1 and CDR2 (germline): SQVTM, ANQGSEA. V was clipped by 4 bases and J by 8 bases, with 18 bases between them. CDR3 size: 14 residues.

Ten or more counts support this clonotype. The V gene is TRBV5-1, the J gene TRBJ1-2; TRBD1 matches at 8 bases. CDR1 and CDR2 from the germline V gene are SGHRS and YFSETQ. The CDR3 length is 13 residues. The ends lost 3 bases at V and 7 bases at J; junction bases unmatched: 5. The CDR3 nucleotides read TGCGCCAGCAGCTCCGGACAGGGTGGTGGCTACACCTTC. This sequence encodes CASSSGQGGGYTF. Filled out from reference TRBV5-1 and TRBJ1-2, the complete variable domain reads KAGVTQTPRYLIKTRGQQVTLSCSPISGHRSVSWYQQTPGQGLQFLFEYFSETQRNKGNFPGRFSGRQFSNSRSEMNVSTLELGDSALYLCASSSGQGGGYTFGSGTRLTVV.

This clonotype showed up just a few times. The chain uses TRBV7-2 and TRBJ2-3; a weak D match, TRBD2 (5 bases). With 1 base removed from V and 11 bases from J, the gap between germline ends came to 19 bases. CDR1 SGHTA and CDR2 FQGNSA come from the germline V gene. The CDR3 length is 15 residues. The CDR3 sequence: CASSLGPAGRVGQYF. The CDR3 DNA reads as TGTGCCAGCAGCTTAGGGCCCGCGGGTCGGGTCGGGCAGTATTTT.

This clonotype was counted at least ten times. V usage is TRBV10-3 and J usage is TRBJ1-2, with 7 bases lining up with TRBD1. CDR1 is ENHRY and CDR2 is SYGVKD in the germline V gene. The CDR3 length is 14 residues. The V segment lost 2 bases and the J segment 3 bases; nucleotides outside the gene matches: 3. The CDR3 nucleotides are TGTGCCATCAGTGAGAGGGACAGTGACTATGGCTACACCTTC. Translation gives CAISERDSDYGYTF.

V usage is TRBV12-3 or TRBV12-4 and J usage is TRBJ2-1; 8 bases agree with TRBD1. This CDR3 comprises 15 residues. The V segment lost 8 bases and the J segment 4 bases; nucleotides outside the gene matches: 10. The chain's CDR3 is CASSLRDRNYNEQFF. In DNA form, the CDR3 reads TGTGCCAGCTCTCTACGGGACAGGAATTACAATGAGCAGTTCTTC.

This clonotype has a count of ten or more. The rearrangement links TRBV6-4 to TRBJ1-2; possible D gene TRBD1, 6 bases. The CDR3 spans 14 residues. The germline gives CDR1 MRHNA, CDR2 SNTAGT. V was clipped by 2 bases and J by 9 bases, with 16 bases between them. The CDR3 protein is CASSDPDRRGSYTF. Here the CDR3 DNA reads TGTGCCAGCAGTGACCCAGACAGGCGCGGGAGCTACACCTTC.

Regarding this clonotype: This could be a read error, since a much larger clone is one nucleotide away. The CDR3 DNA reads as TGTGCCATCAGTGACGCAAGGTTAGGAGAGTGGCCTATCTCTGGGGCCAACGTCCTGACTTTC. Its protein is CAISDARLGEWPISGANVLTF. The chain links TRBV10-3 to TRBJ2-6; D remains ambiguous. With 3 bases removed from V and 0 bases from J, the gap between germline ends came to 24 bases. Per germline, CDR1 ENHRY and CDR2 SYGVKD. The CDR3 runs 21 residues.

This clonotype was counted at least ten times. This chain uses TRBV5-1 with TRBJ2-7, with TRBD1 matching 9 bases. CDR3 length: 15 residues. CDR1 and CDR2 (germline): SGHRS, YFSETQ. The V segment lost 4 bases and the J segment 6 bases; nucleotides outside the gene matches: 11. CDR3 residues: CASSPWTGANVEQYV. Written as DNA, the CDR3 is TGCGCCAGCAGCCCGTGGACAGGGGCCAACGTCGAGCAGTACGTC.

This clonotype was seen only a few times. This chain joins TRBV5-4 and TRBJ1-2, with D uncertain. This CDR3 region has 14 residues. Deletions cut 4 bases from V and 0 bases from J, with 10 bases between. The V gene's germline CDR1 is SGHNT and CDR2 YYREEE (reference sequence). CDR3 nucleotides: TGTGCCAGCAGCCCCCCAGGCCCTAACTATGGCTACACCTTC. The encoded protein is CASSPPGPNYGYTF.

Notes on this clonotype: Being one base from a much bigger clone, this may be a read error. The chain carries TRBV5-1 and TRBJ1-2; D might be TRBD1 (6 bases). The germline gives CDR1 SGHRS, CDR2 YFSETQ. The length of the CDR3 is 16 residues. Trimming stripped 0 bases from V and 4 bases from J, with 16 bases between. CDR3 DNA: TGCGCCAGCAGCTTGGCCGATTCGGGGGCGAGCTATGGCTACACCTTC. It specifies CASSLADSGASYGYTF.

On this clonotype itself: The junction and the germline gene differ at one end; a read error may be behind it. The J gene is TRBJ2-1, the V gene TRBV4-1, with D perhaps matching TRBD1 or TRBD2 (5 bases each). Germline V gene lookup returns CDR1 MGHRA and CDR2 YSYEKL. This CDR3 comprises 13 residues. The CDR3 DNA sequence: TGTGCCAGGAGCCCCGGGGACCGCAATGAGCAGTTCTTC. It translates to CARSPGDRNEQFF.

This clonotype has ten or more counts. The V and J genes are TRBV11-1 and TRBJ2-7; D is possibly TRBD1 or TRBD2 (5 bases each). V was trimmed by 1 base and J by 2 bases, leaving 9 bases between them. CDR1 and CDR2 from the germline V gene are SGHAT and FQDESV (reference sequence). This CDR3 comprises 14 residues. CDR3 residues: CASSLGGTPYEQYF. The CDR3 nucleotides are TGTGCCAGCAGCTTAGGAGGGACCCCCTACGAGCAGTACTTC.

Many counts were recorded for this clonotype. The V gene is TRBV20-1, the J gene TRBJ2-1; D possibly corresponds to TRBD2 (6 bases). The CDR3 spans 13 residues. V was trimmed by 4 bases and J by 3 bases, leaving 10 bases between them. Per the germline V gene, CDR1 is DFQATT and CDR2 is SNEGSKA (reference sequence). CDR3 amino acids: CSAIGGFYNEQFF. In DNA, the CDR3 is TGCAGTGCTATCGGGGGATTCTACAATGAGCAGTTCTTC.

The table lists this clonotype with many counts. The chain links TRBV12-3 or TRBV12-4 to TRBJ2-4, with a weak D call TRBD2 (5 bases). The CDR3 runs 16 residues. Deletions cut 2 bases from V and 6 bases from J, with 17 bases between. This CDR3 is CASSLWRVAASNIQYF. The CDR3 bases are TGTGCCAGCAGTTTATGGCGGGTAGCAGCTTCAAACATTCAGTACTTC.

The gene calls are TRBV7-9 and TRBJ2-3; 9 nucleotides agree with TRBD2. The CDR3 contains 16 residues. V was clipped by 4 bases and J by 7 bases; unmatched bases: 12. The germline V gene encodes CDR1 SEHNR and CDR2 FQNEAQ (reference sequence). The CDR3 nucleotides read TGTGCCAGCAGCTCCCAGCGGGGGGCCTCGTTCAATACGCAGTATTTT. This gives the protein CASSSQRGASFNTQYF.